The 9 T cell receptor beta chains listed next were all sequenced from one sample in a study of PD-L1 blockade in urothelial cancer. The protocol was immunoSEQ multiplex PCR, while the TCRdb copy is restricted to in-frame clones and leaves out a portion. The table includes over 75,000 clones, roughly 90% detected once. Time point denoted: pretreatment peripheral blood. The specimen was PBMCs, collected around atezolizumab (anti-PD-L1) treatment. The receptors were gathered from a woman of 80 years or more with urothelial cancer.

The chain has TRBV5-1 and TRBJ1-2, with 9 positions matching TRBD1. This CDR3 comprises 15 residues. J gave up 1 base and V 4 bases, and 5 bases lay outside the gene matches. Germline CDR1 and CDR2: SGHRS and YFSETQ. CDR3 amino acids: CASSTGGGDNYGYTF. The CDR3 DNA reads as TGCGCCAGCAGCACAGGGGGCGGCGATAACTATGGCTACACCTTC.

The J gene is TRBJ2-5, the V gene TRBV28; 12 nucleotides align to TRBD1. The CDR3 is 17 amino acids. The germline V gene encodes CDR1 MDHEN and CDR2 SYDVKM. V lost 7 bases to trimming and J lost 5 bases; unmatched junction nucleotides: 14. The CDR3, as DNA: TGTGCCAGCACCGCAGGACTTGGGACAGGGGGCTTGGAGACCCAGTACTTC. Amino acid sequence: CASTAGLGTGGLETQYF.

J is TRBJ2-2 and V is TRBV7-2; D gene unclear. The CDR3 covers 13 residues. V shed 4 bases and J shed 6 bases, with 9 bases lying between them. CDR1 SGHTA and CDR2 FQGNSA come from the germline V gene. CDR3 loop: CASSSQLAGELFF. The CDR3, as DNA: TGTGCCAGCAGCTCACAGTTGGCCGGGGAGCTGTTTTTT.

The chain recombines TRBV27 with TRBJ2-3; 8 bases are shared with TRBD2. CDR3 length equals 18 residues. CDR1 and CDR2 (germline): MNHEY, SMNVEV (reference sequence). The junction had 16 bases not matched to a gene; V was cut back by 5 bases and J by 3 bases. The CDR3 here is CASSPQYPPGLETDTQYF. As DNA, the CDR3 is TGTGCCAGCAGTCCACAATACCCCCCGGGACTAGAAACAGATACGCAGTATTTT.

V and J are TRBV28 and TRBJ2-3; 11 positions match TRBD2. The CDR3 covers 16 residues. The V gene end was trimmed by 3 bases and the J gene end by 0 bases; junction bases not matched to a gene: 2. Germline values: CDR1 MDHEN, CDR2 SYDVKM. In DNA form, the CDR3 reads TGTGCCAGCAGTTTGACTAGCGGGACTAGCACAGATACGCAGTATTTT. Its protein is CASSLTSGTSTDTQYF.

Turning to this clone: One end of the junction fails to match germline, which may point to a read error. The chain links TRBV6-5 to TRBJ1-1; 7 nucleotides line up with TRBD1. CDR1 is MNHEY, CDR2 SVGAGI, per germline. The CDR3 totals 12 residues. The CDR3 nucleotides are TGTGCCAGCAGTTACAGAGGGGGCCGAGAGGTCTTT. Protein sequence: CASSYRGGREVF.

V is TRBV5-1 and J is TRBJ1-4; D gene unclear. The V gene lost 4 bases and the J gene lost 6 bases, with 10 bases spanning the gap. The CDR3 is 13 residues long. CDR1 and CDR2 (germline): SGHRS, YFSETQ. The DNA of the CDR3 is TGCGCCAGCAGCCGTCGGTACGATGAAAAACTGTTTTTT. Translating it yields CASSRRYDEKLFF.

The V call is TRBV7-3, the J call TRBJ2-7, with 8 bases lining up with TRBD2. V was clipped by 6 bases and J by 3 bases; unmatched bases: 4. Germline CDR1 is SGHTA and CDR2 is FQGTGA. This CDR3 comprises 13 residues. The CDR3 sequence is CASSAGGNYEQYF. Written as DNA, the CDR3 is TGTGCCAGCAGTGCGGGGGGCAACTACGAGCAGTACTTC.

The chain joins TRBV5-1 to TRBJ2-5; TRBD2 is a possible D gene (6 bases). Trimming took off 0 bases at V and 4 bases at J, with 7 bases between the two ends. Germline V CDR1 and CDR2: SGHRS, YFSETQ. This CDR3 spans 13 amino acids. The CDR3 is CASSLVGGETQYF. CDR3 in DNA: TGCGCCAGCAGCTTGGTCGGGGGAGAGACCCAGTACTTC.